The clone carrying this T cell receptor beta chain was counted a few times. Its antigen is not known. The lymph nodes were axillary draining lymph nodes from breast cancer patients. The source of the sample is a study of breast tumors, draining lymph nodes, adjacent tissues. Broader study findings: That most tumor T cells come from lymph nodes remained unproven. Luminal-like breast cancer showed significantly greater tumor-nontumor repertoire similarity than basal-like breast cancer did. Most tumor T cells seemingly derive from lymph node, then expand in tumor. Tumor repertoires ranked between lymph nodes and nontumor tissue in diversity, with V and J gene preferences.

TCRdb ran MiXCR on the multiplex PCR reads and lists one entry per CDR3 protein. The sample records about 230,000 distinct CDR3 sequences, about a third being singletons. The source of this sequence is a female donor with breast cancer. Some clones in this sample may be carry-over from other donors' samples. Input material: axillary lymph node tissue.

The DNA of the CDR3 is TGCGCCAGCAGTGATTCCCCCGGGATTCCGGCGGTCACAGATACGCAGTATTTT. Amino acid sequence: CASSDSPGIPAVTDTQYF. The chain combines TRBV10-1 with TRBJ2-3, with D possibly being TRBD2 (5 bases). The CDR3 has 18 residues. Trimming pared 3 bases from V and 2 bases from J, leaving 21 bases between. Germline V gene lookup returns CDR1 WNHNN and CDR2 SYGVQD (reference sequence).